Presented here are 20 T cell receptor beta chains from one specimen sequenced in a study of control samples from healthy donors and cancer patients. Sequenced by immunoSEQ multiplex PCR; TCRdb stores in-frame clones only, minus some. The profile covers over 50,000 clones, with approximately 95% appearing a single time and roughly 0.99% taken by the ten largest. The material sequenced was blood. The receptors stem from a woman aged 18-29 years in good health.

V gene TRBV5-6 combines with J gene TRBJ2-2, with D unclear. Germline V gene sequence: CDR1 SGHDT, CDR2 YYEEEE. The CDR3 covers 14 residues. Trimming shortened V by 1 base and J by 3 bases, and 7 bases separated the two germline ends. The CDR3 here is CASSLLGDTGELFF. CDR3 nucleotide sequence: TGTGCCAGCAGCTTGTTGGGTGACACCGGGGAGCTGTTTTTT.

V and J are TRBV12-5 and TRBJ2-7, with 12 bases matching TRBD1. The CDR3 has 19 residues. Germline V gene data show CDR1 as LGHNT and CDR2 as FRNRAP. Losses at the gene ends were 6 bases for V and 3 bases for J; bases not matched to a gene: 18. DNA of the CDR3: TGTGCTAGTGGCGGGCCCCCGGGACAGGGGGCAATTGTAAGCTACGAGCAGTACTTC. Residues: CASGGPPGQGAIVSYEQYF.

The chain uses TRBV2 and TRBJ1-2, with D uncertain. Germline V lookup: CDR1 SNHLY, CDR2 FYNNEI. The CDR3 is 11 amino acids. Between the trimmed V and J ends, which lost 11 bases and 0 bases, there was a span of 7 bases. CDR3 in DNA: TGTGCCTCCCGACCTAACTATGGCTACACCTTC. This codes for CASRPNYGYTF.

CDR3 loop: CASSLVGLARGETQYF. CDR3 coding DNA: TGCGCCAGCAGCTTGGTCGGGCTAGCGAGGGGAGAGACCCAGTACTTC. The V call is TRBV5-1, the J call TRBJ2-5; TRBD2 might be the D (6 bases). This CDR3 comprises 16 residues. Germline V gene sequence: CDR1 SGHRS, CDR2 YFSETQ. V was pared by 0 bases and J by 4 bases, with 16 bases between.

The chain couples TRBV29-1 to TRBJ1-3; unclear D gene. The CDR3 has 13 residues. V was trimmed by 2 bases and J by 4 bases, leaving 9 bases between them. From germline, CDR1 is SQVTM and CDR2 ANQGSEA. CDR3 sequence (DNA): TGCAGCGTTGAAAAGGGAACAGGAAACACCATATATTTT. Translating it yields CSVEKGTGNTIYF.

Only one count was recorded for this clone. J is TRBJ1-2 and V is TRBV15, with 10 bases identical to TRBD1. Germline CDR1 is LNHNV and CDR2 is YYDKDF (reference sequence). V was clipped by 1 base and J by 2 bases; unmatched bases: 1. The CDR3 extends over 15 amino acids. The CDR3 loop reads CATSRVGQGNYGYTF. The CDR3, as DNA: TGTGCCACCAGCAGAGTGGGACAGGGGAACTATGGCTACACCTTC.

The CDR3 DNA reads as TGTGCCAGCAGCCGGGGACCTCCTAGCACAGATACGCAGTATTTT. It specifies CASSRGPPSTDTQYF. This rearrangement joins TRBV6-5 to TRBJ2-3; D may match TRBD1 or TRBD2 (5 bases each). The CDR3 contains 15 residues. The V gene lost 6 bases and the J gene lost 0 bases, with 13 bases spanning the gap. Germline CDR1 and CDR2: MNHEY and SVGAGI.

V gene TRBV19 combines with J gene TRBJ2-2, with TRBD1 matching 11 bases. Germline lookup yields CDR1 LNHDA and CDR2 SQIVND (reference sequence). CDR3 length: 16 residues. The V and J ends lost 5 bases and 5 bases, in that order; junction bases with no gene match: 7. The CDR3 reads CASSFGQGAVTGELFF. In DNA, the CDR3 is TGTGCCAGTAGTTTCGGACAGGGGGCGGTGACCGGGGAGCTGTTTTTT.

The chain couples TRBV6-1 to TRBJ2-7; D might be TRBD1 (5 bases). V lost 3 bases and J 0 bases, leaving 21 bases between the germline ends. Germline loops: CDR1 MNHNS, CDR2 SASEGT. The length of the CDR3 is 18 residues. This chain's CDR3 is CASSDPDNPVRSSYEQYF. DNA of the CDR3: TGTGCCAGCAGTGATCCGGACAACCCAGTACGCTCCTCCTACGAGCAGTACTTC.

The chain couples TRBV29-1 to TRBJ1-1; no reliable D call. CDR1 and CDR2 from the germline V gene are SQVTM and ANQGSEA. The CDR3 extends over 11 amino acids. With 5 bases removed from V and 3 bases from J, the gap between germline ends came to 7 bases. The CDR3 loop is CSVSGYTEAFF. The CDR3 nucleotides are TGCAGCGTTTCAGGTTACACTGAAGCTTTCTTT.

This chain joins TRBV11-2 and TRBJ1-4; 10 bases match TRBD1. J gave up 11 bases and V 5 bases, and 17 bases lay outside the gene matches. CDR3 length: 17 amino acids. The germline V gene has CDR1 SGHAT and CDR2 FQNNGV. CDR3 DNA sequence: TGTGCCAGCAGCCCAGCGACAGGGGGCAAGGAATTGTGGAAACTGTTTTTT. Its protein product is CASSPATGGKELWKLFF.

The chain joins TRBV5-1 to TRBJ2-5, with unresolved D. Deletions cut 2 bases from V and 0 bases from J, with 8 bases between. The CDR3 contains 14 residues. Germline loops: CDR1 SGHRS, CDR2 YFSETQ. The CDR3: CASSLEFYQETQYF. The CDR3 nucleotides are TGCGCCAGCAGCTTAGAGTTTTACCAAGAGACCCAGTACTTC.

This chain links TRBV12-3 or TRBV12-4 with TRBJ1-2; D is undetermined. Between the trimmed V and J ends, which lost 1 base and 4 bases, there was a span of 7 bases. The CDR3 runs 13 residues. The CDR3 loop reads CASSLGGGYGYTF. The CDR3 coding sequence is TGTGCCAGCAGTTTAGGGGGAGGCTATGGCTACACCTTC.

The chain carries TRBV29-1 and TRBJ1-2; no clear D gene. The V gene's germline CDR1 is SQVTM and CDR2 ANQGSEA. This CDR3 is 14 amino acids long. V was clipped by 7 bases and J by 0 bases, with 15 bases between them. The CDR3 region has the DNA TGCAGCGCCGTGGGCCACGGAACTAACTATGGCTACACCTTC. It codes for CSAVGHGTNYGYTF.

The V and J genes are TRBV5-4 and TRBJ2-3, with TRBD2 matching over 9 bases. Germline V gene sequence: CDR1 SGHNT, CDR2 YYREEE (reference sequence). CDR3 size: 17 residues. Losses at the gene ends were 1 base for V and 3 bases for J; bases not matched to a gene: 9. This CDR3 reads CASSLLSLAGVTDTQYF. Here the CDR3 DNA reads TGTGCCAGCAGCTTGCTGTCCTTAGCGGGGGTAACAGATACGCAGTATTTT. The full variable domain, with the rest looked up from reference TRBV5-4 and TRBJ2-3, is ETGVTQSPTHLIKTRGQQVTLRCSSQSGHNTVSWYQQALGQGPQFIFQYYREEENGRGNFPPRFSGLQFPNYSSELNVNALELDDSALYLCASSLLSLAGVTDTQYFGPGTRLTVL.

The rearrangement joins TRBV10-1 to TRBJ1-2, with D unclear. This CDR3 spans 12 amino acids. Trimming cost V 7 bases and J 5 bases, with 11 bases left between them. The germline CDR1 and CDR2 sequences are WNHNN and SYGVQD (reference sequence). Written as DNA, the CDR3 is TGCGCCAGCAATAACGGATATTATGGCTACACCTTC. It specifies CASNNGYYGYTF.

V usage is TRBV29-1 and J usage is TRBJ1-2, with TRBD1 identical over 8 bases. This CDR3 is built from 14 residues. Germline assignment: CDR1 SQVTM and CDR2 ANQGSEA. Trimming at V came to 6 bases and at J to 2 bases, leaving 8 bases not matched to a gene. CDR3 DNA sequence: TGCAGCGTGCCCAGCCGGGACAGGAACTATGGCTACACCTTC. Its protein product is CSVPSRDRNYGYTF. Using reference TRBV29-1 and TRBJ1-2 for the parts outside the CDR3, the full variable domain is SAVISQKPSRDICQRGTSLTIQCQVDSQVTMMFWYRQQPGQSLTLIATANQGSEATYESGFVIDKFPISRPNLTFSTLTVSNMSPEDSSIYLCSVPSRDRNYGYTFGSGTRLTVV.

The V call is TRBV3-1 (or the pseudogene TRBV3-2), the J call TRBJ2-7, with 7 bases aligning to TRBD1. There are 15 residues in the CDR3. Per the germline V gene, CDR1 is LGHDT and CDR2 is YNNKEL (reference sequence). Losses at the gene ends were 4 bases for V and 0 bases for J; bases not matched to a gene: 6. The DNA of the CDR3 is TGTGCCAGCAGCCTGTCGGACAGGAGCTCCTACGAGCAGTACTTC. This sequence encodes CASSLSDRSSYEQYF.

This chain joins TRBV5-1 and TRBJ2-1, with 10 bases lining up with TRBD1. The V and J ends lost 0 bases and 4 bases, in that order; junction bases with no gene match: 10. Germline V gene lookup returns CDR1 SGHRS and CDR2 YFSETQ. This CDR3 region has 18 residues. Here the CDR3 DNA reads TGCGCCAGCAGCTTGGAGGGGGCTAGGACAGGGGGGTACAATGAGCAGTTCTTC. This encodes CASSLEGARTGGYNEQFF.

The chain uses TRBV7-9 and TRBJ1-2; D is undetermined. CDR1 and CDR2 (germline): SEHNR, FQNEAQ (reference sequence). Trimming left V 2 bases short and J 5 bases short, with 3 bases between. There are 11 residues in the CDR3. In DNA form, the CDR3 reads TGTGCCAGCAGCTTATATTATGGCTACACCTTC. As protein: CASSLYYGYTF.